The 6 T cell receptor beta chains given below trace back to one sample, sequenced in a study of identifying expanded T cells in peripheral blood. TCRdb keeps only in-frame clones here, not all; method: immunoSEQ multiplex PCR. The data hold around 99,000 clones, with about 87% observed a single time. Material for sequencing was blood. The source of these receptors is a person aged 18 to 75 in good health.

The chain employs TRBV4-1 and TRBJ2-7; 7 nucleotides match TRBD1. The CDR3 extends over 16 amino acids. The J segment lost 1 base and the V segment lost 0 bases, leaving 6 bases of the junction unmatched. In germline, CDR1 is MGHRA, CDR2 YSYEKL. The CDR3, as DNA: TGCGCCAGCAGCCAAGATAGTGGCAGGGGGTCCTACGAGCAGTACTTC. Amino acid sequence: CASSQDSGRGSYEQYF.

The V and J genes are TRBV5-1 and TRBJ2-5, with TRBD1 matching 7 bases. This CDR3 contains 15 residues. The V gene end was trimmed by 4 bases and the J gene end by 2 bases; junction bases not matched to a gene: 8. Germline V CDR1 and CDR2: SGHRS, YFSETQ. CDR3 bases: TGCGCCAGCAGCAGAACAGGGGTCCCACAAGAGACCCAGTACTTC. This translates into CASSRTGVPQETQYF.

The chain employs TRBV7-3 and TRBJ2-2, with 8 bases lining up with TRBD1. CDR1 is SGHTA, CDR2 FQGTGA, per germline. The CDR3 totals 15 residues. The trim removed 4 bases at V and 7 bases at J, leaving 8 bases unmatched. The CDR3 here is CASSYGTGLDGELFF. The CDR3 nucleotides read TGTGCCAGCAGCTATGGGACAGGACTTGACGGGGAGCTGTTTTTT.

The chain is built from TRBV19 and TRBJ2-2, with 11 nucleotides matching TRBD2. This CDR3 is 16 amino acids long. Germline V gene sequence: CDR1 LNHDA, CDR2 SQIVND (reference sequence). Germline trimming cut 3 bases from V and 2 bases from J; bases unmatched to any gene: 2. DNA of the CDR3: TGTGCCAGTAGTATGAGACTAGCGGGAAACACCGGGGAGCTGTTTTTT. Translating it yields CASSMRLAGNTGELFF. Combining the CDR3 with reference TRBV19 and TRBJ2-2 gives the whole variable domain DGGITQSPKYLFRKEGQNVTLSCEQNLNHDAMYWYRQDPGQGLRLIYYSQIVNDFQKGDIAEGYSVSREKKESFPLTVTSAQKNPTAFYLCASSMRLAGNTGELFFGEGSRLTVL.

The chain combines TRBV5-1 with TRBJ2-2; D gene uncertain. Trimming took 0 bases from V and 3 from J, leaving 9 bases between them. The germline CDR1 and CDR2 sequences are SGHRS and YFSETQ. The CDR3 consists of 15 residues. The CDR3 loop reads CASSLGRSYTGELFF. In nucleotides, the CDR3 is TGCGCCAGCAGCTTGGGCAGAAGCTACACCGGGGAGCTGTTTTTT.

The V gene is TRBV2, the J gene TRBJ1-4; weak D call: TRBD1 (6 bases). V was clipped by 6 bases and J by 7 bases, with 15 bases between them. The CDR3 extends over 14 amino acids. The germline CDR1 and CDR2 sequences are SNHLY and FYNNEI. CDR3 nucleotides: TGTGCCAGCAGCCCACAGGGAGGGACTGAAAAACTGTTTTTT. Amino acid sequence: CASSPQGGTEKLFF.